Listed below are T cell receptor beta chains from one sample, sequenced in a study of T cells in Graves' hyperthyroidism and ophthalmopathy. TCRdb re-called the multiplex PCR reads with MiXCR, one entry per CDR3 protein. The sample holds about 570,000 distinct CDR3 sequences; approximately 15% are singletons and the top ten take 11% to 15%. Sequenced material: blood. These receptors all come from a woman aged 40 to 55 with Graves' hyperthyroidism. Each CDR3 is given with its conserved first and last residue. Fields, in order: clone size, J gene, D gene, V gene, CDR3 protein, CDR3 DNA. D genes are given only for firm matches. Clone size appears in some rows only: once, few, many, or a class for an expanded clone.

clone_size: few; j_call: TRBJ1-1; d_call: -; v_call: TRBV3-1; cdr3_aa: CASSQARQNTEAFF; cdr3_nt: TGTGCCAGCAGCCAAGCCCGCCAGAACACTGAAGCTTTCTTT
clone_size: many; j_call: TRBJ1-6; d_call: -; v_call: TRBV12-3/TRBV12-4; cdr3_aa: CASRQKFYNSPLHF; cdr3_nt: TGTGCCAGCAGACAGAAATTCTATAATTCACCCCTCCACTTT
clone_size: many; j_call: TRBJ2-7; d_call: -; v_call: TRBV15; cdr3_aa: CATSRTSYYEQYF; cdr3_nt: TGTGCCACCAGCAGGACTAGTTACTACGAGCAGTACTTC
clone_size: -; j_call: TRBJ2-2; d_call: -; v_call: TRBV19; cdr3_aa: CATPRAETIANTGELFF; cdr3_nt: TGTGCCACCCCGCGGGCGGAAACCATTGCGAACACCGGGGAGCTGTTTTTT
clone_size: many; j_call: TRBJ2-7; d_call: -; v_call: TRBV20-1; cdr3_aa: CSARDGYHYEQYF; cdr3_nt: TGCAGTGCTAGAGACGGGTATCACTACGAGCAGTACTTC
clone_size: few; j_call: TRBJ1-4; d_call: TRBD1; v_call: TRBV28; cdr3_aa: CASSLTGQSEKLFF; cdr3_nt: TGTGCCAGCAGTCTGACAGGGCAGTCCGAAAAACTGTTTTTT
clone_size: many; j_call: TRBJ2-1; d_call: TRBD2; v_call: TRBV29-1; cdr3_aa: CSVEGGSGPNEQFF; cdr3_nt: TGCAGCGTTGAAGGTGGTAGCGGGCCCAATGAGCAGTTCTTC
clone_size: many; j_call: TRBJ2-1; d_call: TRBD1; v_call: TRBV5-6; cdr3_aa: CASSAGTGFNEQFF; cdr3_nt: TGTGCCAGCAGCGCCGGGACAGGATTCAATGAGCAGTTCTTC
clone_size: many; j_call: TRBJ2-3; d_call: TRBD2; v_call: TRBV28; cdr3_aa: CASSFGSGSTDTQYF; cdr3_nt: TGTGCCAGCAGTTTTGGTAGCGGGAGTACAGATACGCAGTATTTT
clone_size: -; j_call: TRBJ2-7; d_call: TRBD2; v_call: TRBV7-9; cdr3_aa: CASSNAGASGRALTYEQYF; cdr3_nt: TGTGCCAGCAGCAACGCCGGGGCTAGCGGGAGGGCCTTAACCTACGAGCAGTACTTC
clone_size: many; j_call: TRBJ2-7; d_call: -; v_call: TRBV27; cdr3_aa: CASSLRADTAYEQYF; cdr3_nt: TGTGCCAGCAGTTTACGGGCGGACACGGCCTACGAGCAGTACTTC
clone_size: -; j_call: TRBJ2-7; d_call: TRBD2; v_call: TRBV27; cdr3_aa: CASRGTSGTKSYEQYF; cdr3_nt: TGTGCCAGCCGGGGGACTAGCGGGACGAAATCCTACGAGCAGTACTTC
clone_size: -; j_call: TRBJ2-1; d_call: -; v_call: TRBV20-1; cdr3_aa: CSARGSQNNEQFF; cdr3_nt: TGCAGTGCTAGGGGCAGTCAAAACAATGAGCAGTTCTTC
clone_size: -; j_call: TRBJ1-2; d_call: TRBD1; v_call: TRBV6-2/TRBV6-3; cdr3_aa: CASRGQGFGYGYTF; cdr3_nt: TGTGCCAGCAGGGGACAGGGGTTTGGCTATGGCTACACCTTC
clone_size: many; j_call: TRBJ2-2; d_call: -; v_call: TRBV3-1; cdr3_aa: CASSLQQGNGELFF; cdr3_nt: TGTGCCAGCAGCCTCCAGCAGGGAAACGGGGAGCTGTTTTTT
clone_size: many; j_call: TRBJ2-7; d_call: TRBD1; v_call: TRBV20-1; cdr3_aa: CSATDRDFIYEQYF; cdr3_nt: TGCAGTGCAACGGACAGGGATTTTATCTACGAGCAGTACTTC
clone_size: few; j_call: TRBJ1-2; d_call: -; v_call: TRBV19; cdr3_aa: CASSSPPAGEYGYTF; cdr3_nt: TGTGCCAGTAGTTCCCCGCCCGCAGGGGAGTATGGCTACACCTTC
clone_size: -; j_call: TRBJ2-3; d_call: TRBD2; v_call: TRBV7-9; cdr3_aa: CASSHRLAGVSDTQYF; cdr3_nt: TGTGCCAGCAGCCACCGACTAGCGGGAGTGTCAGATACGCAGTATTTT
clone_size: few; j_call: TRBJ1-1; d_call: -; v_call: TRBV10-3; cdr3_aa: CAISGRQGSTEAFF; cdr3_nt: TGTGCCATCAGTGGACGGCAGGGGAGCACTGAAGCTTTCTTT
clone_size: many; j_call: TRBJ2-2; d_call: TRBD1; v_call: TRBV5-1; cdr3_aa: CASAEDRGFTGELFF; cdr3_nt: TGCGCCAGCGCAGAGGACAGGGGATTCACCGGGGAGCTGTTTTTT
clone_size: many; j_call: TRBJ2-7; d_call: -; v_call: TRBV20-1; cdr3_aa: CSAREGLGRSGYEQYF; cdr3_nt: TGCAGTGCTAGAGAGGGGCTGGGGAGGTCAGGCTACGAGCAGTACTTC
clone_size: many; j_call: TRBJ2-5; d_call: -; v_call: TRBV11-2; cdr3_aa: CASSTGGQTRGETQYF; cdr3_nt: TGTGCCAGCAGCACAGGTGGACAGACTAGAGGGGAGACCCAGTACTTC
clone_size: few; j_call: TRBJ2-1; d_call: -; v_call: TRBV9; cdr3_aa: CASSDRTGGNEQFF; cdr3_nt: TGTGCCAGCAGCGATCGAACCGGAGGCAATGAGCAGTTCTTC
clone_size: many; j_call: TRBJ2-7; d_call: -; v_call: TRBV28; cdr3_aa: CASSFPYYEQYF; cdr3_nt: TGTGCCAGCAGTTTCCCTTATTACGAGCAGTACTTC
clone_size: many; j_call: TRBJ2-4; d_call: TRBD2; v_call: TRBV13; cdr3_aa: CASSLGGTSGLAKNIQYF; cdr3_nt: TGTGCCAGCAGCTTAGGGGGGACTAGCGGATTAGCCAAAAACATTCAGTACTTC
clone_size: few; j_call: TRBJ1-2; d_call: TRBD1; v_call: TRBV10-3; cdr3_aa: CATGTGTNYGYTF; cdr3_nt: TGTGCCACCGGGACAGGGACTAACTATGGCTACACCTTC
clone_size: many; j_call: TRBJ2-3; d_call: TRBD1; v_call: TRBV29-1; cdr3_aa: CSVRTGGITDTQYF; cdr3_nt: TGCAGCGTCCGGACAGGGGGAATTACAGATACGCAGTATTTT
clone_size: many; j_call: TRBJ2-1; d_call: -; v_call: TRBV12-3/TRBV12-4; cdr3_aa: CASRPPGRLRQFF; cdr3_nt: TGTGCCAGCAGACCCCCGGGTAGGCTTCGGCAGTTCTTC
clone_size: many; j_call: TRBJ1-5; d_call: TRBD1; v_call: TRBV28; cdr3_aa: CATGDSDSNQPQHF; cdr3_nt: TGTGCCACCGGGGACAGCGATAGCAATCAGCCCCAGCATTTT
clone_size: -; j_call: TRBJ2-1; d_call: TRBD2; v_call: TRBV6-2/TRBV6-3; cdr3_aa: CASSFETSGRASEQFF; cdr3_nt: TGTGCCAGCAGTTTCGAGACTAGCGGGAGGGCCAGTGAGCAGTTCTTC
clone_size: -; j_call: TRBJ2-3; d_call: TRBD1; v_call: TRBV18; cdr3_aa: CASSPRTGGEQTDTQYF; cdr3_nt: TGTGCCAGCTCACCACGAACAGGGGGCGAGCAAACAGATACGCAGTATTTT
clone_size: many; j_call: TRBJ2-5; d_call: -; v_call: TRBV29-1; cdr3_aa: CSVASSALQETQYF; cdr3_nt: TGCAGCGTTGCCTCTAGCGCACTCCAAGAGACCCAGTACTTC
clone_size: many; j_call: TRBJ2-1; d_call: -; v_call: TRBV28; cdr3_aa: CASRGVPSNEQFF; cdr3_nt: TGTGCCAGCAGGGGGGTCCCTAGCAATGAGCAGTTCTTC
clone_size: many; j_call: TRBJ2-2; d_call: TRBD1; v_call: TRBV7-3; cdr3_aa: CASSLNRGQVGELFF; cdr3_nt: TGTGCCAGCAGCTTGAACAGGGGGCAGGTCGGGGAGCTGTTTTTT
clone_size: many; j_call: TRBJ2-5; d_call: TRBD1; v_call: TRBV9; cdr3_aa: CASSGQGAGRETQYF; cdr3_nt: TGTGCCAGCAGCGGACAGGGGGCAGGGAGAGAGACCCAGTACTTC
clone_size: many; j_call: TRBJ1-2; d_call: TRBD1; v_call: TRBV20-1; cdr3_aa: CSAPGQGAVYGYTF; cdr3_nt: TGCAGTGCTCCCGGACAGGGGGCGGTCTATGGCTACACCTTC
clone_size: many; j_call: TRBJ2-5; d_call: -; v_call: TRBV4-1; cdr3_aa: CASSPLSLGAQETQYF; cdr3_nt: TGCGCCAGCAGCCCCTTGTCGCTAGGGGCCCAAGAGACCCAGTACTTC
clone_size: many; j_call: TRBJ2-1; d_call: TRBD2; v_call: TRBV5-1; cdr3_aa: CAGYRDYLYNEQFF; cdr3_nt: TGCGCCGGTTACCGGGACTACTTATACAATGAGCAGTTCTTC
clone_size: many; j_call: TRBJ1-3; d_call: -; v_call: TRBV27; cdr3_aa: CASQREGPNSGNTIYF; cdr3_nt: TGTGCCAGCCAACGGGAAGGTCCCAACTCTGGAAACACCATATATTTT
clone_size: many; j_call: TRBJ2-4; d_call: TRBD1; v_call: TRBV7-9; cdr3_aa: CASSLETGAQMKNIQYF; cdr3_nt: TGTGCCAGCAGCTTAGAGACAGGGGCCCAGATGAAAAACATTCAGTACTTC
clone_size: many; j_call: TRBJ2-3; d_call: -; v_call: TRBV20-1; cdr3_aa: CSAKAADTQYF; cdr3_nt: TGCAGTGCTAAAGCGGCAGATACGCAGTATTTT
clone_size: many; j_call: TRBJ2-7; d_call: -; v_call: TRBV20-1; cdr3_aa: CSARDQGSNEQYF; cdr3_nt: TGCAGTGCTAGAGATCAGGGGAGCAACGAGCAGTACTTC
clone_size: many; j_call: TRBJ1-1; d_call: -; v_call: TRBV28; cdr3_aa: CASRLIGWNTEAFF; cdr3_nt: TGTGCCAGCAGACTCATCGGGTGGAACACTGAAGCTTTCTTT
clone_size: many; j_call: TRBJ2-7; d_call: TRBD2; v_call: TRBV20-1; cdr3_aa: CSAPGGVGEQYF; cdr3_nt: TGCAGTGCTCCTGGGGGGGTGGGCGAGCAGTACTTC
clone_size: many; j_call: TRBJ1-1; d_call: TRBD1; v_call: TRBV19; cdr3_aa: CASSAGTAAEAFF; cdr3_nt: TGTGCCAGTAGTGCCGGGACAGCCGCTGAAGCTTTCTTT
clone_size: many; j_call: TRBJ2-7; d_call: -; v_call: TRBV28; cdr3_aa: CASSRASEQYF; cdr3_nt: TGTGCCAGCTCACGAGCGTCCGAGCAGTACTTC
clone_size: -; j_call: TRBJ2-7; d_call: TRBD2; v_call: TRBV7-8; cdr3_aa: CASSLEPSQGLGSYEQYF; cdr3_nt: TGTGCCAGCAGCTTAGAACCCTCGCAAGGACTAGGATCCTACGAGCAGTACTTC
clone_size: many; j_call: TRBJ2-5; d_call: -; v_call: TRBV30; cdr3_aa: CAWSMGGSRQETQYF; cdr3_nt: TGTGCCTGGAGTATGGGCGGGTCGCGGCAGGAGACCCAGTACTTC
clone_size: many; j_call: TRBJ1-5; d_call: -; v_call: TRBV12-3/TRBV12-4; cdr3_aa: CASSLGDINQPQHF; cdr3_nt: TGTGCCAGCAGTTTAGGGGACATTAATCAGCCCCAGCATTTT
clone_size: many; j_call: TRBJ2-2; d_call: -; v_call: TRBV5-1; cdr3_aa: CASSLGGINGELFF; cdr3_nt: TGCGCCAGCAGCTTGGGAGGGATCAACGGGGAGCTGTTTTTT
clone_size: many; j_call: TRBJ2-7; d_call: -; v_call: TRBV27; cdr3_aa: CASRRGGGEQYF; cdr3_nt: TGTGCCAGCAGGCGAGGGGGGGGGGAGCAGTACTTC
clone_size: -; j_call: TRBJ1-1; d_call: TRBD1; v_call: TRBV3-1; cdr3_aa: CASSPSGQGGRTEAFF; cdr3_nt: TGTGCCAGCAGCCCCTCAGGACAGGGTGGTAGGACTGAAGCTTTCTTT
clone_size: many; j_call: TRBJ2-1; d_call: -; v_call: TRBV7-2; cdr3_aa: CASSDSGTPNEQFF; cdr3_nt: TGTGCCAGCAGCGACTCCGGGACTCCGAATGAGCAGTTCTTC
clone_size: few; j_call: TRBJ1-4; d_call: -; v_call: TRBV5-1; cdr3_aa: CASRTDLNEKLFF; cdr3_nt: TGCGCCAGCAGGACGGACTTAAATGAAAAACTGTTTTTT
clone_size: few; j_call: TRBJ1-2; d_call: -; v_call: TRBV19; cdr3_aa: CASSPVGGQFYGYTF; cdr3_nt: TGTGCCAGTAGTCCCGTGGGGGGGCAGTTCTATGGCTACACCTTC
clone_size: -; j_call: TRBJ2-1; d_call: TRBD2; v_call: TRBV7-8; cdr3_aa: CASSFRTSGTYNEQFF; cdr3_nt: TGTGCCAGCAGCTTCCGTACTAGCGGGACCTACAATGAGCAGTTCTTC
clone_size: many; j_call: TRBJ2-1; d_call: -; v_call: TRBV11-2; cdr3_aa: CASSPSTNNEQFF; cdr3_nt: TGTGCCAGCAGCCCTTCTACCAACAATGAGCAGTTCTTC
clone_size: -; j_call: TRBJ2-1; d_call: -; v_call: TRBV9; cdr3_aa: CASSVNDNEQFF; cdr3_nt: TGTGCCAGCAGCGTAAACGACAATGAGCAGTTCTTC
clone_size: many; j_call: TRBJ2-5; d_call: -; v_call: TRBV20-1; cdr3_aa: CSAPRGQETQYF; cdr3_nt: TGCAGTGCCCCCCGCGGGCAAGAGACCCAGTACTTC
clone_size: -; j_call: TRBJ2-6; d_call: TRBD2; v_call: TRBV29-1; cdr3_aa: CSVGLADSGANVLTF; cdr3_nt: TGCAGCGTGGGACTAGCGGACTCTGGGGCCAACGTCCTGACTTTC